This is a list of T cell receptor beta chains from one sample in a study of response to subunit inactivated influenza vaccine. TCRdb independently ran MiXCR on the RT-PCR reads; one entry per CDR3 protein. The data contain 500,000 to 600,000 distinct CDR3 sequences, 6% to 9% of them singletons. Sequencing used PBMCs from blood, obtained roughly 24 months after vaccination. The receptors originated from a man aged 45-69 years who received an inactivated influenza vaccine. Both conserved end residues are part of each CDR3.

j_call v_call cdr3_aa
TRBJ2-1 TRBV20-1 CSARGLGSSYNEQFF
TRBJ1-3 TRBV5-6 CASSFPGTGNTIYF
TRBJ2-3 TRBV6-1 CASSEQGPPDTQYF
TRBJ1-1 TRBV20-1 CSARGTGIPEAFF
TRBJ2-4 TRBV29-1 CSVGGGALAKNIQYF
TRBJ1-5 TRBV24-1 CATSDPRTGWSNQPQHF
TRBJ2-7 TRBV27 CASSSLAGGVYEQYF
TRBJ2-1 TRBV7-2 CASSLSSGTSGGPKFF
TRBJ2-5 TRBV12-3/TRBV12-4 CASSLGGLWKTQYF
TRBJ2-2 TRBV4-3 CASSQSLYGELFF
TRBJ2-6 TRBV6-1 CASSESGGLSGANVLTF
TRBJ1-1 TRBV12-3/TRBV12-4 CASSSGGGWTEAFF
TRBJ2-7 TRBV20-1 CSARGQGSYEQYF
TRBJ2-1 TRBV29-1 CSVGQLSYNEQFF
TRBJ1-5 TRBV12-3/TRBV12-4 CASSQQLDGGGNQPQHF
TRBJ2-5 TRBV28 CASSLTSGISQYF
TRBJ2-1 TRBV7-8 CASSLARVSSGTYNEQFF
TRBJ2-1 TRBV5-6 CASSELPGGEQFF
TRBJ2-3 TRBV3-1 CASSQGLVADTQYF
TRBJ2-3 TRBV5-1 CARSTGAFWDTQYF
TRBJ1-5 TRBV12-3/TRBV12-4 CASSFSQYSNQPQHF
TRBJ2-5 TRBV9 CASSVGGATRETQYF
TRBJ1-5 TRBV15 CATSTRTPPRGNQPQHF
TRBJ2-3 TRBV7-9 CASRPQALVGTQYF
TRBJ2-5 TRBV5-1 CASSSQTGTKETQYF
TRBJ1-6 TRBV12-3/TRBV12-4 CASSFELSSPLHF
TRBJ2-3 TRBV4-2 CASSQGQGTQYF
TRBJ2-1 TRBV4-3 CASSQDLAAGEQFF
TRBJ2-3 TRBV4-3 CASSQDPSGTTDTQYF
TRBJ2-3 TRBV9 CASSPRDRGVFGTDTQYF
TRBJ2-5 TRBV4-1 CASSQVDWQWETQYF
TRBJ2-3 TRBV29-1 CSVNGFSTDTQYF
TRBJ2-2 TRBV27 CASSWEVDTGELFF
TRBJ1-5 TRBV20-1 CSAWAGGRQPQHF
TRBJ2-3 TRBV12-3/TRBV12-4 CASRLPITDTQYF
TRBJ1-2 TRBV2 CASSDSPRADGYTF
TRBJ2-7 TRBV28 CASSLDGTIHEQYF
TRBJ1-1 TRBV24-1 CATSDATSGRNTEAFF
TRBJ2-7 TRBV5-1 CASSLAPSTYEQYF
TRBJ1-1 TRBV4-2 CASSSAGGLLETEAFF
TRBJ2-3 TRBV2 CASGDRGRRDTQYF
TRBJ1-1 TRBV24-1 CATSEDRGEAFF
TRBJ2-1 TRBV27 CASSLKLTGGRRNEQFF
TRBJ2-3 TRBV6-1 CASRDRGTADTQYF
TRBJ1-1 TRBV3-1 CASSHPPQNTEAFF
TRBJ2-1 TRBV24-1 CATSDLTWDGSYNEQFF
TRBJ2-2 TRBV15 CATSRVFLGLAGNTGELFF
TRBJ2-1 TRBV5-1 CASSLAGNSYNEQFF
TRBJ2-3 TRBV21-1 CASSPHPADTQYF
TRBJ2-2 TRBV9 CASSVPGTGELFF
TRBJ2-2 TRBV11-2 CASSLGNGLGIFRRNTGELFF